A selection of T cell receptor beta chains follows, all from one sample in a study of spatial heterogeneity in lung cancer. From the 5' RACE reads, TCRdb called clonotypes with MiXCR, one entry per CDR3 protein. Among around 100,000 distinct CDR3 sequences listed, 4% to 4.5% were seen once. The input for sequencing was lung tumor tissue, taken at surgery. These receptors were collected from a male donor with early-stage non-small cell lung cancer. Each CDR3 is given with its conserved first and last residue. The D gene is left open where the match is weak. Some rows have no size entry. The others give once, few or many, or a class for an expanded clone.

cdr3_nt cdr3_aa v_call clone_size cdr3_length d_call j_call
TGCAGTGCTAGAGGGACTAGCGGGAGTGTGGATACGCAGTATTTT CSARGTSGSVDTQYF TRBV20-1 many 15 TRBD2 TRBJ2-3
TGCAGTGCTAAGACTAGCGGGAGGGGCGATGAGCAGTTCTTC CSAKTSGRGDEQFF TRBV20-1 few 14 TRBD2 TRBJ2-1
TGTGCCAGCAGTTACGGGGAGAGGGGCAATGAGCAGTTCTTC CASSYGERGNEQFF TRBV6-5 many 14 NA TRBJ2-1
TGTGCCAGCAGTTACTCACAGGGGTTAATGACTGAAGCTTTCTTT CASSYSQGLMTEAFF TRBV6-5 many 15 TRBD1 TRBJ1-1
TGCAGTGCTAGAGACGGTAGCACAGATACGCAGTATTTT CSARDGSTDTQYF TRBV20-1 many 13 NA TRBJ2-3
TGCGCCAGCAGCTTGGTTTCGGAAGCCGGGGAGCTGTTTTTT CASSLVSEAGELFF TRBV5-1 few 14 NA TRBJ2-2
TGTGCCAGCAGGGGACAGCTCTCTGGAAACACCATATATTTT CASRGQLSGNTIYF TRBV2 many 14 TRBD1 TRBJ1-3
TGTGCCAGCAGTTGGCGGGGTTCCGCAGGAGAGCAGTACTTC CASSWRGSAGEQYF TRBV12-3/TRBV12-4 medium-sized 14 NA TRBJ2-7
TGTGCCAGCAGCCAATGGGAGTTCCCCGGGGAGCTGTTTTTT CASSQWEFPGELFF TRBV3-1 many 14 NA TRBJ2-2
TGTGCCAGCAGCTTCGTGTCGGGAGGCCACTTAAACCAAGAGACCCAGTACTTC CASSFVSGGHLNQETQYF TRBV13 many 18 TRBD2 TRBJ2-5
TGTGCCAGCAGCCAGGGGGACTGGCTCCCTGAAGCTTTCTTT CASSQGDWLPEAFF TRBV3-1 many 14 NA TRBJ1-1
TGTGCCAGCAGTGAAGTATTCAGGTCAGAGACCCAGTACTTC CASSEVFRSETQYF TRBV6-1 many 14 NA TRBJ2-5
TGTGCCACCAGTGATGGCCGGGACTCCCCCTGGAATGAGCAGTTCTTC CATSDGRDSPWNEQFF TRBV24-1 many 16 NA TRBJ2-1
TGCAGCGCTACCGGGACTAACACAGATACGCAGTATTTT CSATGTNTDTQYF TRBV29-1 NA 13 TRBD2 TRBJ2-3
TGCAGCGCCATAACTAGCGCGGCCTACAATGAGCAGTTCTTC CSAITSAAYNEQFF TRBV29-1 NA 14 TRBD2 TRBJ2-1
TGCAGTGCTAGAGGTAGCGGGAGGACCTACAATGAGCAGTTCTTC CSARGSGRTYNEQFF TRBV20-1 many 15 TRBD2 TRBJ2-1
TGTGCCAGCGGAATGACAGGGACCTACAATGAGCAGTTCTTC CASGMTGTYNEQFF TRBV19 NA 14 TRBD1 TRBJ2-1
TGTGCCAGCAGTGAGCCGATGAGGGAGACCCAGTACTTC CASSEPMRETQYF TRBV6-5 many 13 NA TRBJ2-5
TGCAGTGCTAGGAGGACGGGAACCTACGAGCAGTACTTC CSARRTGTYEQYF TRBV20-1 many 13 NA TRBJ2-7
TGCGCCAGCAGCTTAAGCAAGGCGGGCACCGGGGAGCTGTTTTTT CASSLSKAGTGELFF TRBV5-1 NA 15 NA TRBJ2-2
TGTGCCAGCAGTCGGACCTTGACCGGGGGTGAAAAACTGTTTTTT CASSRTLTGGEKLFF TRBV5-5 many 15 NA TRBJ1-4
TGTGCCACCAGTGACAGAGACAGCCCAGATACGCAGTATTTT CATSDRDSPDTQYF TRBV24-1 many 14 NA TRBJ2-3
TGTGCCAGCAGTTTTGTTCAGGCGGACACCGGGGAGCTGTTTTTT CASSFVQADTGELFF TRBV12-3/TRBV12-4 many 15 NA TRBJ2-2
TGTGCCAGCAGCAAAAGGACTAGCGGGAGTAATACGCAGTATTTT CASSKRTSGSNTQYF TRBV6-1 many 15 TRBD2 TRBJ2-3
TGTGCCAGCAGTCGCAGAGATACGCAGTATTTT CASSRRDTQYF TRBV12-3/TRBV12-4 many 11 NA TRBJ2-3
TGCAGCGTGGGTTTGGCGGGAGCGTACAATGAGCAGTTCTTC CSVGLAGAYNEQFF TRBV29-1 many 14 TRBD2 TRBJ2-1
TGCAGTGCTAGAGGGGACAGGGGGCTAGGCTATGGCTACACCTTC CSARGDRGLGYGYTF TRBV20-1 NA 15 TRBD1 TRBJ1-2
TGTGCCAGCAGCTACTCGACTAGCACGGGTGAGCAGTTCTTC CASSYSTSTGEQFF TRBV12-3/TRBV12-4 many 14 TRBD2 TRBJ2-1
TGTGCCAGCAGTTTAGTAGCGGGAGGGACCCAGTACTTC CASSLVAGGTQYF TRBV27 many 13 TRBD2 TRBJ2-5
TGCGCCAGCACGGGAAAAGAGACCCAGTACTTC CASTGKETQYF TRBV5-1 many 11 NA TRBJ2-5
TGCAGCGTTTCAGTTACCTATGAAGCTTTCTTT CSVSVTYEAFF TRBV29-1 many 11 NA TRBJ1-1
TGTGCCAGCAGAAGGGGCGAGCACACTGAAGCTTTCTTT CASRRGEHTEAFF TRBV6-1 NA 13 NA TRBJ1-1
TGCGCCAGCAGCCCGTCGATGGGGCGGAACACCGGGGAGCTGTTTTTT CASSPSMGRNTGELFF TRBV4-1 many 16 NA TRBJ2-2
TGCAGCGTCACAGGGGTCTCTGGAAACACCATATATTTT CSVTGVSGNTIYF TRBV29-1 many 13 TRBD1 TRBJ1-3
TGTGCCAGCAGTCAGGGAGGCCGGGAGAATTCACCCCTCCACTTT CASSQGGRENSPLHF TRBV2 many 15 NA TRBJ1-6
TGTGCCAGCAGTTACGGTATAGAGGGGGAAAAACTGTTTTTT CASSYGIEGEKLFF TRBV6-5 NA 14 NA TRBJ1-4
TGCAGTGCCATATGGGACGTTAGGAACACTGAAGCTTTCTTT CSAIWDVRNTEAFF TRBV20-1 many 14 NA TRBJ1-1
TGTGCCAGCAGTCGTCGGACAGTCCGGACCTACGAGCAGTACTTC CASSRRTVRTYEQYF TRBV12-3/TRBV12-4 many 15 NA TRBJ2-7
TGTGCCAGCAGCCAAGAGCCCCAGGGTTATGGCTACACCTTC CASSQEPQGYGYTF TRBV4-2 many 14 NA TRBJ1-2
TGTGCCAGCAGCAGGGGGGAGACCCAGTACTTC CASSRGETQYF TRBV7-2 NA 11 NA TRBJ2-5
TGTGCCAGCAGTTTTCTGGGCGGACGGGAGTTCTTC CASSFLGGREFF TRBV12-3/TRBV12-4 many 12 NA TRBJ2-1
TGCAGCGTCGCTAGCGGGAGGGCCAGTGAGCAGTTCTTC CSVASGRASEQFF TRBV29-1 many 13 TRBD2 TRBJ2-1